These 21 T cell receptor beta chains share one sample of origin, sequenced in a study of T cells in Graves' hyperthyroidism and ophthalmopathy (dated by TCRdb to about 2019). Libraries were constructed by multiplex PCR. TCRdb records Illumina HiSeq 2000 as the sequencer. Amplification of TCR beta CDR3 regions was carried out from RNA transcripts. For the first round of RT-PCR on the TCR CDR3, the HTBI primer set was used together with the Qiagen OneStep RT-PCR kit. Through fastp at Q25 and MiXCR, TCRdb rebuilt clones from the public reads, retaining in-frame beta chains. One record per CDR3 amino acid sequence lists the most common genes and DNA. This sample holds a few hundred thousand distinct CDR3 sequences; about 16% were observed only once. The ten largest make up 25% to 30% of the sample. Sequenced input: blood. The receptor set was obtained from a woman aged 25 to 45 with Graves' ophthalmopathy.

This chain connects TRBV4-2 to TRBJ1-1; D is possibly TRBD1 (5 bases). The CDR3 has 15 amino acids. V dropped 4 bases and J dropped 4 bases, with 16 bases sitting between them. Looked up from germline, CDR1 is LGHNA and CDR2 is YNFKEQ. The chain's CDR3 is CASSPEGGAGTEAFF. Here the CDR3 DNA reads TGTGCCAGCAGCCCTGAAGGAGGGGCTGGCACTGAAGCTTTCTTT.

CDR3 in DNA: TGTGCCAGCAGTTTATCCGACAGCGAAACCTACGAGCAGTACTTC. Its translation: CASSLSDSETYEQYF. The chain couples TRBV28 to TRBJ2-7; possible D gene TRBD1, 5 bases. The V gene's germline CDR1 is MDHEN and CDR2 SYDVKM. Trimming left V 1 base short and J 2 bases short, with 12 bases between. The CDR3 is made up of 15 amino acids.

This clonotype was seen ten or more times. The chain employs TRBV28 and TRBJ2-5; D is possibly TRBD2 (5 bases). Trimming removed 2 bases at V and 0 bases at J, with 10 bases between. The CDR3 loop spans 15 amino acids. Germline assignment: CDR1 MDHEN and CDR2 SYDVKM. The CDR3 region has the DNA TGTGCCAGCAGTTTAAGGGTCGGGAACCAAGAGACCCAGTACTTC. Translating it yields CASSLRVGNQETQYF.

This clonotype came up many times. This chain links TRBV7-2 with TRBJ2-3; D perhaps matches TRBD2 (7 bases). The CDR3 consists of 15 residues. Per the germline V gene, CDR1 is SGHTA and CDR2 is FQGNSA. The V end lost 3 bases, the J end lost 6 bases, and 16 bases lay between the germline ends. The CDR3 DNA sequence: TGTGCCAGCAGCTTCGGCGGGGGACAAAGGGATACGCAGTATTTT. It yields the protein CASSFGGGQRDTQYF. Looking up the rest from reference TRBV7-2 and TRBJ2-3 gives the full variable domain: GAGVSQSPSNKVTEKGKDVELRCDPISGHTALYWYRQSLGQGLEFLIYFQGNSAPDKSGLPSDRFSAERTGGSVSTLTIQRTQQEDSAVYLCASSFGGGQRDTQYFGPGTRLTVL.

Ten or more counts support this clonotype. V gene TRBV12-3 or TRBV12-4 combines with J gene TRBJ2-5; the D call may be TRBD1 or TRBD2 (7 bases each). The V end was cut by 5 bases, the J end by 3 bases, with 16 bases between. The CDR3 extends over 15 amino acids. The CDR3 DNA reads TGTGCCAGCAGTCTCCTTGCAGGGGGGGAAGAGACCCAGTACTTC. Amino acids: CASSLLAGGEETQYF.

Many counts were recorded for this clonotype. J is TRBJ1-5 and V is TRBV20-1; TRBD1 might be the D (6 bases). From germline, CDR1 is DFQATT and CDR2 SNEGSKA (reference sequence). V was pared by 0 bases and J by 6 bases, with 18 bases between. The CDR3 length is 16 residues. Here the CDR3 reads CSARDGAGAGVQPQHF. CDR3 DNA: TGCAGTGCTAGAGATGGAGCGGGGGCAGGGGTTCAGCCCCAGCATTTT.

This clonotype was picked up many times. The rearrangement uses TRBV4-1 and TRBJ2-5, with 7 bases that match TRBD1. CDR1 and CDR2 from the germline V gene are MGHRA and YSYEKL. After removal of 2 bases from V and 3 bases from J, the junction contained 15 bases not matched to a gene. CDR3 size: 18 residues. CDR3 sequence reads: CASSQTPTGSVGKETQYF. The CDR3 bases are TGCGCCAGCAGCCAAACCCCGACAGGGTCAGTGGGAAAAGAGACCCAGTACTTC.

This clonotype was recorded a few times. V and J are TRBV20-1 and TRBJ1-1; no definite D call. Germline V lookup: CDR1 DFQATT, CDR2 SNEGSKA (reference sequence). The CDR3 loop spans 16 amino acids. V lost 5 bases, J lost 0 bases, and 19 bases lay in between. The CDR3 reads CSARHDIIQMNTEAFF. CDR3 nucleotide sequence: TGCAGTGCTCGCCACGACATCATACAAATGAACACTGAAGCTTTCTTT.

Ten or more counts support this clonotype. The chain carries TRBV7-8 and TRBJ2-3; 7 positions agree with TRBD1. J gave up 4 bases and V 5 bases, and 12 bases lay outside the gene matches. CDR3 size: 16 residues. Germline CDR1 is SGHVS and CDR2 is FQNEAQ. The CDR3 DNA is TGTGCCAGCAGCCCAAGCCCCACAGGGGTCCCAGATACGCAGTATTTT. Translated: CASSPSPTGVPDTQYF.

This clonotype was observed at least ten times. This chain links TRBV30 with TRBJ2-5; D might be TRBD2 (6 bases). V was cut by 2 bases and J by 9 bases, with 22 bases left in between. The CDR3 extends over 15 amino acids. The germline gives CDR1 GTSNPN, CDR2 SVGIG (reference sequence). The CDR3 spells CAWSINSGLGVAQYF. CDR3 bases: TGTGCCTGGAGTATAAACTCGGGACTCGGAGTGGCCCAGTACTTC.

The chain employs TRBV28 and TRBJ2-1; either TRBD1 or TRBD2 may supply D (5 bases each). CDR1 and CDR2 (germline): MDHEN, SYDVKM. Trimming removed 4 bases from V and 12 bases from J, with 10 bases in between. The CDR3 loop spans 11 amino acids. The CDR3 DNA sequence: TGTGCCAGCAGTTCCGGGACGGTGCAGTTCTTC. It is translated as CASSSGTVQFF.

A word on this clonotype: A read error may account for a junction end that differs from germline. The V and J genes are TRBV28 and TRBJ1-2; D possibly corresponds to TRBD1 (6 bases). Germline assignment: CDR1 MDHEN and CDR2 SYDVKM. The CDR3 is 14 residues long. CDR3 amino acids: CASSGGGLNYGCTF. The CDR3 DNA follows: TGTGCCAGCAGCGGGGGGGGCCTTAACTATGGCTGCACCTTC.

Many counts were recorded for this clonotype. This rearrangement joins TRBV7-3 to TRBJ2-1, with D uncertain. Trimming removed 7 bases from V and 5 bases from J, with 18 bases in between. There are 15 residues in the CDR3. The germline gives CDR1 SGHTA, CDR2 FQGTGA. CDR3 sequence: CASNQAYPIHNEQFF. In DNA, the CDR3 is TGTGCCAGCAACCAAGCTTACCCGATACACAATGAGCAGTTCTTC.

This clonotype was picked up a small number of times. The CDR3: CSAIPGQGLTEAFF. The CDR3 DNA sequence: TGCAGTGCTATTCCGGGACAGGGTCTCACTGAAGCTTTCTTT. The chain uses TRBV20-1 and TRBJ1-1, with 9 bases matching TRBD1. The V gene end was trimmed by 4 bases and the J gene end by 4 bases; junction bases not matched to a gene: 7. The V gene's germline CDR1 is DFQATT and CDR2 SNEGSKA (reference sequence). CDR3 size: 14 residues.

This clonotype was observed many times. The chain combines TRBV6-2 or TRBV6-3 with TRBJ2-1; 11 bases agree with TRBD2. Trimming took 5 bases from V and 5 from J; bases not matched to a gene: 8. This CDR3 is built from 16 residues. Looked up from germline, CDR1 is MNHEY and CDR2 is SVGEGT. For the CDR3, the DNA is TGTGCCAGCAGTATATTCTTTAGCGGGAGGGACAATGAGCAGTTCTTC. The encoded protein is CASSIFFSGRDNEQFF.

The chain recombines TRBV10-1 with TRBJ2-3, with 7 positions matching TRBD2. Germline CDR1 is WNHNN and CDR2 is SYGVQD (reference sequence). The CDR3 is 16 residues long. J lost 4 bases, V lost 1 base, and 8 bases had no gene match. CDR3 DNA sequence: TGCGCCAGCAGTGAGTGGACGGCTACTAGCGCAGATACGCAGTATTTT. This codes for CASSEWTATSADTQYF.

This clonotype showed up just a few times. The V call is TRBV18, the J call TRBJ1-1; D is perhaps TRBD1 (5 bases). V lost 4 bases to trimming and J lost 0 bases, with 12 bases between them. CDR1 and CDR2 (germline): KGHSH, LQKENI. The CDR3 sequence is 15 residues long. CDR3 protein: CASSQMGQMNTEAFF. CDR3 sequence (DNA): TGTGCCAGCTCACAGATGGGGCAGATGAACACTGAAGCTTTCTTT.

The sample holds many counts of this clonotype. The chain joins TRBV28 to TRBJ1-4; tentative D call: TRBD1 (6 bases). Germline CDR1 is MDHEN and CDR2 is SYDVKM. Trimming left V 6 bases short and J 6 bases short, with 14 bases between. The CDR3 has 14 residues. In DNA, the CDR3 is TGTGCCAGCAGAGAACAGGGAGGGGATGAAAAACTGTTTTTT. It yields the protein CASREQGGDEKLFF.

There are a few counts of this clonotype. J is TRBJ1-2 and V is TRBV6-1, with D tentatively TRBD1 (5 bases). This CDR3 is built from 14 residues. The V end was cut by 6 bases, the J end by 4 bases, with 15 bases between. In germline, CDR1 is MNHNS, CDR2 SASEGT. The CDR3 spells CASRADRPLYGYTF. CDR3 DNA: TGTGCCAGCAGGGCAGACAGACCCCTCTATGGCTACACCTTC.

The V gene is TRBV14, the J gene TRBJ2-1; D gene ambiguous. The CDR3 consists of 17 residues. Germline CDR1 reads SGHDN; CDR2 reads FVKESK. V was clipped by 1 base and J by 8 bases, with 21 bases between them. The CDR3 reads CASSQAGARWGLDEQFF. The DNA of the CDR3 is TGTGCCAGCAGCCAAGCCGGAGCGCGTTGGGGATTAGATGAGCAGTTCTTC. Filled out from reference TRBV14 and TRBJ2-1, the complete variable domain reads EAGVTQFPSHSVIEKGQTVTLRCDPISGHDNLYWYRRVMGKEIKFLLHFVKESKQDESGMPNNRFLAERTGGTYSTLKVQPAELEDSGVYFCASSQAGARWGLDEQFFGPGTRLTVL.

This clonotype appeared many times. The chain's CDR3 is CASSREPGVMNTEAFF. CDR3 in DNA: TGTGCCAGCTCACGGGAGCCGGGGGTGATGAACACTGAAGCTTTCTTT. The chain combines TRBV18 with TRBJ1-1; TRBD1 might be the D (5 bases). Trimming pared 4 bases from V and 0 bases from J, leaving 15 bases between. CDR3 length: 16 amino acids. CDR1 and CDR2 (germline): KGHSH, LQKENI.